Listed below are T cell receptor beta chains from one sample, sequenced in a study of glioma-infiltrating T cells after dendritic cell vaccination. Measured with immunoSEQ multiplex PCR; TCRdb has only the in-frame clones, and not every one. The table shows some 30,000 clones, with more than 85% occurring only once. This specimen consisted of blood, obtained before dendritic cell vaccination. All receptors derive from a human donor with glioblastoma. CDR3s include the opening cysteine and the closing phenylalanine or tryptophan. Fields, in order: J gene, V gene, clone size, D gene, CDR3 protein, CDR3 DNA. A D gene is named only where the DNA matches it firmly. Some rows mark clone size as missing; the rest say once, few, many or name a class of expanded clone.

TRBJ1-2	TRBV7-2	-	-	CASSPAGVGGYTF	TGTGCCAGCAGCCCGGCCGGGGTCGGCGGCTACACCTTC
TRBJ1-5	TRBV5-1	-	TRBD1	CASSLDPGGQPQHF	TGCGCCAGCAGCTTGGATCCAGGGGGCCAGCCCCAGCATTTT
TRBJ1-2	TRBV30	-	-	CAWREQGSYGYTF	TGTGCCTGGAGAGAACAGGGATCGTATGGCTACACCTTC
TRBJ2-7	TRBV9	-	-	CASSVSGGEQYF	TGTGCCAGCAGCGTAAGCGGTGGCGAGCAGTACTTC
TRBJ1-5	TRBV18	-	TRBD1	CASSRDRGQQPQHF	TGTGCCAGCTCACGGGACAGGGGGCAACAGCCCCAGCATTTT
TRBJ2-5	TRBV6-1	-	-	CASSYLQGRGTQYF	TGTGCCAGCAGTTATTTGCAGGGGAGGGGGACCCAGTACTTC
TRBJ2-7	TRBV6-1	-	TRBD1	CATGVGTGVEQYF	TGTGCCACGGGGGTGGGGACAGGGGTCGAGCAGTACTTC
TRBJ2-5	TRBV5-6	-	TRBD2	CASSLETSGGINQETQYF	TGTGCCAGCAGCTTGGAAACTAGCGGGGGGATAAACCAAGAGACCCAGTACTTC
TRBJ2-5	TRBV5-6	-	TRBD2	CASSNGGTSGETQYF	TGTGCCAGCAGCAACGGGGGGACTAGCGGAGAGACCCAGTACTTC
TRBJ2-2	TRBV2	-	-	CASLSTVATGELFF	TGTGCCAGCTTATCGACAGTCGCCACCGGGGAGCTGTTTTTT
TRBJ1-1	TRBV6-4	-	-	CASRLRGGSTEAFF	TGTGCCAGCAGGCTAAGGGGGGGGAGCACTGAAGCTTTCTTT
TRBJ2-5	TRBV6-1	-	TRBD2	CASSGRTSGGRVLETQYF	TGTGCCAGCAGTGGCCGGACTAGCGGGGGCCGGGTTTTAGAGACCCAGTACTTC
TRBJ1-2	TRBV5-1	-	-	CASSPRSYGYTF	TGCGCCAGCTCCCCTCGGAGCTATGGCTACACCTTC
TRBJ2-5	TRBV6-5	-	TRBD1	CASSYNRGPETQYF	TGTGCCAGCAGTTACAACAGGGGGCCGGAGACCCAGTACTTC
TRBJ1-2	TRBV7-9	-	-	CASSPSPGIEGYTF	TGTGCCAGCAGCCCCTCCCCAGGGATCGAAGGCTACACCTTC
TRBJ1-1	TRBV27	-	-	CASSLGGRGIHMNTEAFF	TGTGCCAGCAGTTTGGGAGGGCGCGGGATTCACATGAACACTGAAGCTTTCTTT
TRBJ2-5	TRBV15	-	-	CATSREPTGKETQYF	TGTGCCACCAGCAGAGAACCCACAGGGAAGGAGACCCAGTACTTC
TRBJ2-5	TRBV7-9	-	TRBD2	CASSPMGLAGGPQTQYF	TGTGCCAGCAGCCCTATGGGACTAGCGGGGGGGCCACAGACCCAGTACTTC
TRBJ1-1	TRBV5-5	once	-	CASSPEGGRPEAFF	TGTGCCAGCAGCCCGGAGGGAGGGCGACCTGAAGCTTTCTTT
TRBJ1-1	TRBV10-3	few	-	CAITQTDFTEAFF	TGTGCCATCACCCAGACAGACTTCACTGAAGCTTTCTTT
TRBJ2-1	TRBV5-5	once	TRBD2	CASSLSPSGGDNEQFF	TGTGCCAGCAGCTTGAGTCCTAGCGGGGGGGACAATGAGCAGTTCTTC
TRBJ1-1	TRBV7-2	once	-	CASSLAFQGRAEAFF	TGTGCCAGCAGCTTAGCGTTTCAGGGTAGGGCTGAAGCTTTCTTT
TRBJ1-4	TRBV6-1	-	-	CASSEASGTNEKLFF	TGTGCCAGCAGTGAAGCGTCGGGTACTAATGAAAAACTGTTTTTT
TRBJ2-3	TRBV10-3	-	TRBD2	CAISERGLASTSTDTQYF	TGTGCCATCAGTGAAAGGGGACTAGCGAGCACTAGCACAGATACGCAGTATTTT
TRBJ1-1	TRBV7-8	-	-	CASSWTVNTEAFF	TGTGCCAGCAGCTGGACAGTGAACACTGAAGCTTTCTTT
TRBJ1-4	TRBV11-2	-	-	CASSLGERGGEKLFF	TGTGCCAGCAGCTTAGGGGAAAGGGGTGGTGAAAAACTGTTTTTT
TRBJ2-2	TRBV5-1	-	-	CASSLAFVGRRNTGELFF	TGCGCCAGCAGCTTGGCCTTCGTAGGCAGGCGGAACACCGGGGAGCTGTTTTTT
TRBJ1-4	TRBV5-8	-	-	CASSSRGRANEKLFF	TGTGCCAGCAGCTCCAGGGGCCGGGCTAATGAAAAACTGTTTTTT
TRBJ1-5	TRBV6-5	-	-	CASRSTDIPNQPQHF	TGTGCCAGCAGATCCACTGACATTCCCAATCAGCCCCAGCATTTT
TRBJ2-7	TRBV2	once	-	CASSVDSLYEQYF	TGTGCCAGCAGTGTGGACAGCCTATACGAGCAGTACTTC